One and the same sample provided the 6 T cell receptor beta chains below, sequenced in a study of chemoradiotherapy in HPV16-positive cancers. This table comes from immunoSEQ multiplex PCR, and its TCRdb copy is limited to in-frame clones, with some not included. The sample has approximately 9,000 clones, roughly 84% seen once. The sequences come from blood, collected from a patient who underwent chemoradiotherapy. These receptors originate from a human donor with HPV-associated anogenital cancer.

There are a few counts of this clone. The chain uses TRBV5-4 and TRBJ2-7, with 8 bases fitting TRBD1. With 3 bases clipped from V and 5 bases from J, the junction kept 10 bases outside the gene matches. CDR3 length equals 15 residues. Germline V gene data show CDR1 as SGHNT and CDR2 as YYREEE (reference sequence). CDR3 DNA: TGTGCCAGCAGCTACCGGACAGGGCCGAATGACGAGCAGTACTTC. It specifies CASSYRTGPNDEQYF. Full variable domain (remainder filled in from reference TRBV5-4 and TRBJ2-7): ETGVTQSPTHLIKTRGQQVTLRCSSQSGHNTVSWYQQALGQGPQFIFQYYREEENGRGNFPPRFSGLQFPNYSSELNVNALELDDSALYLCASSYRTGPNDEQYFGPGTRLTVT.

The chain carries TRBV7-2 and TRBJ2-3; 13 bases are shared with TRBD2. This CDR3 spans 18 amino acids. In germline, CDR1 is SGHTA, CDR2 FQGNSA. V lost 3 bases, J lost 0 bases, and 6 bases stayed unmatched. The CDR3 protein is CASSFTWTSGGSTDTQYF. CDR3 nucleotide sequence: TGTGCCAGCAGCTTCACTTGGACTAGCGGGGGCAGCACAGATACGCAGTATTTT.

The J gene is TRBJ1-2, the V gene TRBV21-1; TRBD1 is the table's D call and was not checked against the DNA. TRBV21-1 is a pseudogene locus. The length of the CDR3 is 20 residues. CDR3 bases: TGTGCCAGCAGCAAAGAGGGCACACCCGGGACAGGGGGCGGCGACTATGGCTACACCTTC. It encodes CASSKEGTPGTGGGDYGYTF.

CDR3 loop: CASSPPITEQGAQQAFF. The CDR3 DNA reads as TGTGCCAGCTCACCACCGATTACAGAACAGGGGGCACAGCAAGCTTTCTTT. V gene TRBV18 combines with J gene TRBJ1-1; 9 bases match TRBD1. The germline V gene encodes CDR1 KGHSH and CDR2 LQKENI. With V trimmed by 0 bases and J by 9 bases, 14 bases remained unmatched. There are 17 residues in the CDR3.

V and J are TRBV7-2 and TRBJ1-5, with 10 bases aligning to TRBD1. This CDR3 contains 16 residues. V dropped 3 bases and J dropped 3; count of bases not matched to a gene: 5. Germline V CDR1 and CDR2: SGHTA, FQGNSA. For the CDR3, the DNA is TGTGCCAGCAGCTTCACCGGGACAGGGGCCAATCAGCCCCAGCATTTT. Translation gives CASSFTGTGANQPQHF.

The genes are TRBV18 and TRBJ1-2; D perhaps matches TRBD1 (5 bases). The CDR3 sequence is 16 residues long. Germline assignment: CDR1 KGHSH and CDR2 LQKENI. The V end lost 3 bases, the J end lost 2 bases, and 16 bases lay between the germline ends. The CDR3 loop reads CASSPMEPRANYGYTF. The DNA of the CDR3 is TGTGCCAGCTCACCTATGGAACCCAGGGCGAACTATGGCTACACCTTC.